These 32 T cell receptor beta chains were all obtained from the same sample, sequenced in a study of T cells in Graves' hyperthyroidism and ophthalmopathy. Template material for amplifying TCR beta CDR3 regions consisted of RNA transcripts. The TCR CDR3 was amplified in a first-round RT-PCR using the HTBI primer set. TCRdb reanalysed the multiplex PCR reads using MiXCR and keeps one entry per CDR3 protein. Among fewer than 850,000 distinct CDR3 sequences, approximately 15% were seen once, and the ten largest hold 15% to 18%. The sequencing input was blood. The source is a man in his fifties with Graves' hyperthyroidism.

The chain couples TRBV2 to TRBJ2-5, with 15 bases that match TRBD2. CDR1 and CDR2 from the germline V gene are SNHLY and FYNNEI. The CDR3 runs 16 residues. The junction had 8 bases not matched to a gene; V was cut back by 8 bases and J by 4 bases. The CDR3 nucleotides read TGTGCCAGCCCGGGACTAGCGGGAGGATCGGCAGAGACCCAGTACTTC. Residues: CASPGLAGGSAETQYF.

This clonotype has a count of ten or more. The chain has TRBV12-3 or TRBV12-4 and TRBJ1-1; unclear D gene. Trimming shortened V by 6 bases and J by 5 bases, and 25 bases separated the two germline ends. This CDR3 is built from 17 residues. The CDR3 DNA reads as TGTGCCAGCAGCAACGCTATTCAAGGGCGCGCGGAAACTGAAGCTTTCTTT. It specifies CASSNAIQGRAETEAFF.

This clonotype was recorded many times. The gene calls are TRBV27 and TRBJ2-1; TRBD2 matches 10 bases. Germline trimming cut 4 bases from V and 4 bases from J; bases unmatched to any gene: 10. This CDR3 has 17 amino acids. CDR1 and CDR2 from the germline V gene are MNHEY and SMNVEV (reference sequence). The CDR3 is CASSSSQTSGLYNEQFF. CDR3 nucleotide sequence: TGTGCCAGCAGTTCGAGCCAGACTAGCGGGCTGTACAATGAGCAGTTCTTC.

Ten or more counts support this clonotype. This chain connects TRBV12-3 or TRBV12-4 to TRBJ2-7; possible D gene TRBD2, 5 bases. This CDR3 is 12 amino acids long. V shed 8 bases and J shed 2 bases, with 10 bases lying between them. The CDR3 nucleotides are TGTGCCAGCGGGAGCTCCCCCTACGAGCAGTACTTC. This gives the protein CASGSSPYEQYF.

This clonotype was recorded at least ten times. V is TRBV3-1 and J is TRBJ2-1, with TRBD1 matching 7 bases. The CDR3 is made up of 13 amino acids. V lost 0 bases and J lost 11; bases outside the gene matches: 4. The germline V gene encodes CDR1 LGHDT and CDR2 YNNKEL (reference sequence). CDR3 in DNA: TGTGCCAGCAGCCAAGAGGACAGGCTGAAGCAGTTCTTC. Encoded protein: CASSQEDRLKQFF.

Ten or more counts support this clonotype. The V call is TRBV2, the J call TRBJ2-1; 11 nucleotides agree with TRBD1. V dropped 6 bases and J dropped 0; count of bases not matched to a gene: 10. The germline V gene encodes CDR1 SNHLY and CDR2 FYNNEI. This CDR3 spans 18 amino acids. The CDR3 nucleotides are TGTGCCAGCAGAGCCGGGACAGGGGGTGGTTTCTCCTACAATGAGCAGTTCTTC. The encoded protein is CASRAGTGGGFSYNEQFF.

This clonotype was seen at least ten times. V is TRBV2 and J is TRBJ2-3, with 12 bases matching TRBD2. The CDR3 totals 15 residues. The ends lost 3 bases at V and 5 bases at J; junction bases unmatched: 3. Germline V lookup: CDR1 SNHLY, CDR2 FYNNEI. The CDR3 DNA reads as TGTGCCAGCAGTGAGACGGGACTAGCGGGAGATACGCAGTATTTT. Its protein is CASSETGLAGDTQYF.

The rearrangement uses TRBV19 and TRBJ2-1, with 10 bases that match TRBD2. The junction had 5 bases not matched to a gene; V was cut back by 6 bases and J by 3 bases. The CDR3 is 15 amino acids. Germline CDR1 and CDR2: LNHDA and SQIVND (reference sequence). The CDR3 DNA sequence: TGTGCCAGTAGCTGGCAGCGGGAGGGCTACAATGAGCAGTTCTTC. Translating gives CASSWQREGYNEQFF.

The gene calls are TRBV15 and TRBJ1-5; D not certain. The CDR3 extends over 13 amino acids. CDR1 and CDR2 (germline): LNHNV, YYDKDF (reference sequence). V lost 4 bases and J lost 2, with 6 bases in between. CDR3 loop: CATSILGNQPQHF. CDR3 bases: TGTGCCACCAGCATACTAGGCAATCAGCCCCAGCATTTT.

There are many counts of this clonotype. V gene TRBV2 combines with J gene TRBJ2-7; maybe TRBD2 (5 bases). V was pared by 6 bases and J by 5 bases, with 11 bases between. Germline-derived CDR1 and CDR2 are SNHLY and FYNNEI. This CDR3 is 12 amino acids long. The CDR3 region is CASRPDGDEQYF. CDR3 DNA: TGTGCCAGCAGACCGGACGGGGACGAGCAGTACTTC.

This clonotype was recorded at least ten times. V is TRBV15 and J is TRBJ2-5, with D perhaps TRBD2 (6 bases). The CDR3 is 14 amino acids. Trimming cost V 3 bases and J 4 bases, with 12 bases left between them. CDR1 LNHNV and CDR2 YYDKDF come from the germline V gene (reference sequence). In DNA form, the CDR3 reads TGTGCCACCAGCAGGACTAGAACTGGAGAGACCCAGTACTTC. This sequence encodes CATSRTRTGETQYF.

The chain joins TRBV27 to TRBJ1-2, with D perhaps matching TRBD1 (5 bases). Germline V gene data show CDR1 as MNHEY and CDR2 as SMNVEV (reference sequence). This CDR3 has 16 amino acids. V was clipped by 0 bases and J by 0 bases, with 11 bases between them. CDR3 nucleotide sequence: TGTGCCAGCAGTTTATCGCGGAGACAGCCTAACTATGGCTACACCTTC. Translation: CASSLSRRQPNYGYTF.

This clonotype was found many times. The chain has TRBV10-3 and TRBJ2-5, with TRBD1 matching 10 bases. Germline CDR1 and CDR2: ENHRY and SYGVKD. The CDR3 is made up of 16 amino acids. V lost 11 bases, J lost 5 bases, and 17 bases stayed unmatched. CDR3 sequence reads: CAPQVPRDRGSETQYF. CDR3 sequence (DNA): TGTGCCCCCCAGGTGCCCCGGGACAGGGGCAGCGAGACCCAGTACTTC.

In its sample, this clonotype was seen many times. The genes are TRBV10-3 and TRBJ1-3, with 8 positions matching TRBD1. The V and J ends lost 7 bases and 3 bases, in that order; junction bases with no gene match: 5. CDR1 and CDR2 from the germline V gene are ENHRY and SYGVKD. The CDR3 is 14 residues long. CDR3 nucleotides: TGTGCCATCACCGGACAGGGAAATGGAAACACCATATATTTT. Encoded protein: CAITGQGNGNTIYF.

The chain recombines TRBV29-1 with TRBJ2-7; 8 positions match TRBD1. Losses at the gene ends were 1 base for V and 5 bases for J; bases not matched to a gene: 4. The CDR3 has 13 residues. Germline loops: CDR1 SQVTM, CDR2 ANQGSEA. The CDR3 DNA follows: TGCAGCGTTGAAGCCAGGGGGCCCGACGAGCAGTACTTC. This gives the protein CSVEARGPDEQYF.

Of note for this clonotype: This may be a read error, as it is one base from a much larger clone. This chain joins TRBV20-1 and TRBJ2-1; D might be TRBD1 or TRBD2, each matching 5 bases. In germline, CDR1 is DFQATT, CDR2 SNEGSKA (reference sequence). The CDR3 spans 12 residues. V was pared by 5 bases and J by 6 bases, with 11 bases between. CDR3 DNA sequence: TGCAGTGCTTCCTTGGGGGTCAATGAGCAGTTCTTC. This translates into CSASLGVNEQFF.

This chain joins TRBV27 and TRBJ1-2; D might be TRBD1 (6 bases). The germline CDR1 and CDR2 sequences are MNHEY and SMNVEV (reference sequence). The CDR3 covers 13 residues. V was shortened by 4 bases and J by 5 bases, with 11 bases between the two germline ends. CDR3: CASSSTGLYGYTF. CDR3 nucleotide sequence: TGTGCCAGCAGTTCAACAGGGCTATATGGCTACACCTTC.

This clonotype is a singleton in its sample. V usage is TRBV28 and J usage is TRBJ2-3; 9 nucleotides agree with TRBD2. V shed 6 bases, J shed 5 bases, and the junction held 6 bases outside the gene matches. CDR1 is MDHEN, CDR2 SYDVKM, per germline. The CDR3 runs to 14 residues. This CDR3 is CASRVAGDVDTQYF. The CDR3 bases are TGTGCCAGCAGGGTAGCGGGAGATGTAGATACGCAGTATTTT. The full variable domain, completed using reference TRBV28 and TRBJ2-3, is DVKVTQSSRYLVKRTGEKVFLECVQDMDHENMFWYRQDPGLGLRLIYFSYDVKMKEKGDIPEGYSVSREKKERFSLILESASTNQTSMYLCASRVAGDVDTQYFGPGTRLTVL.

The chain joins TRBV5-1 to TRBJ2-5; the D gene is possibly TRBD1 (6 bases). The germline gives CDR1 SGHRS, CDR2 YFSETQ. This CDR3 comprises 14 residues. The V gene lost 2 bases and the J gene lost 3 bases, with 11 bases spanning the gap. CDR3 region: CASSLWTAEETQYF. For the CDR3, the DNA is TGCGCCAGCAGCTTATGGACAGCAGAAGAGACCCAGTACTTC.

The V gene is TRBV6-1, the J gene TRBJ2-2; 7 bases align to TRBD2. The V gene's germline CDR1 is MNHNS and CDR2 SASEGT. The J segment lost 4 bases and the V segment lost 5 bases, leaving 13 bases of the junction unmatched. The CDR3 has 17 amino acids. The CDR3 nucleotides read TGTGCCAGCAGTCCCCGGGGGAGGGGCGCAAGCACCGGGGAGCTGTTTTTT. It encodes CASSPRGRGASTGELFF.

This clonotype was seen repeatedly, ten times or more. V gene TRBV29-1 combines with J gene TRBJ2-1; D not resolved. Germline values: CDR1 SQVTM, CDR2 ANQGSEA. Deletions cut 0 bases from V and 2 bases from J, with 11 bases between. The CDR3 is made up of 15 amino acids. In DNA, the CDR3 is TGCAGCGTTGAAGATACGCGGACCGCCTACAATGAGCAGTTCTTC. Translation gives CSVEDTRTAYNEQFF.

This clonotype was observed a handful of times. The rearrangement links TRBV14 to TRBJ2-2; D not certain. The CDR3 totals 14 residues. V lost 2 bases and J lost 1, with 5 bases in between. Looked up from germline, CDR1 is SGHDN and CDR2 is FVKESK. As DNA, the CDR3 is TGTGCCAGCAGCCAAAGTATGAACACCGGGGAGCTGTTTTTT. It yields the protein CASSQSMNTGELFF.

This rearrangement joins TRBV19 to TRBJ2-7, with D hard to call. The germline gives CDR1 LNHDA, CDR2 SQIVND (reference sequence). This CDR3 is built from 12 residues. Trimming took off 3 bases at V and 7 bases at J, with 10 bases between the two ends. The CDR3 sequence: CASSISGEEQYF. CDR3 nucleotide sequence: TGTGCCAGTAGTATCTCGGGCGAGGAGCAGTACTTC. Filled out from reference TRBV19 and TRBJ2-7, the complete variable domain reads DGGITQSPKYLFRKEGQNVTLSCEQNLNHDAMYWYRQDPGQGLRLIYYSQIVNDFQKGDIAEGYSVSREKKESFPLTVTSAQKNPTAFYLCASSISGEEQYFGPGTRLTVT.

This clonotype appeared many times. The rearrangement uses TRBV30 and TRBJ2-7, with 7 bases lining up with TRBD2. Germline CDR1 and CDR2: GTSNPN and SVGIG (reference sequence). V shed 1 base and J 0 bases; nucleotides not matched to a gene: 0. The CDR3 loop spans 13 amino acids. CDR3 nucleotide sequence: TGTGCCTGGAGTGGCGGGAGCTCCTACGAGCAGTACTTC. Its protein is CAWSGGSSYEQYF. Full variable domain (remainder filled in from reference TRBV30 and TRBJ2-7): SQTIHQWPATLVQPVGSPLSLECTVEGTSNPNLYWYRQAAGRGLQLLFYSVGIGQISSEVPQNLSASRPQDRQFILSSKKLLLSDSGFYLCAWSGGSSYEQYFGPGTRLTVT.

In the case of this clonotype: Just one base apart from a much larger clone, this may be a read error. This chain uses TRBV27 with TRBJ2-5; D possibly corresponds to TRBD2 (5 bases). The CDR3 has 14 residues. Germline CDR1 MNHEY, CDR2 SMNVEV (reference sequence). CDR3 in amino acids: CASSAPGRGETRYF. The CDR3 DNA reads as TGTGCCAGCAGTGCGCCGGGGAGAGGAGAGACCCGGTACTTC.

This clonotype has a count of ten or more. The CDR3 region is CATRGGTEAFF. Here the CDR3 DNA reads TGTGCCACCCGGGGAGGGACTGAAGCTTTCTTT. This sequence joins TRBV10-3 and TRBJ1-1; D not resolved. Looked up from germline, CDR1 is ENHRY and CDR2 is SYGVKD. The V and J ends lost 10 bases and 5 bases respectively, with 11 bases between them. The CDR3 contains 11 residues.

The chain combines TRBV11-2 with TRBJ2-3, with 10 bases fitting TRBD2. Germline V gives CDR1 SGHAT, CDR2 FQNNGV. The CDR3 spans 15 residues. J gave up 5 bases and V 6 bases, and 8 bases lay outside the gene matches. The CDR3: CASRSTSGIGDTQYF. The CDR3 region has the DNA TGTGCCAGCAGATCCACTAGCGGGATAGGAGATACGCAGTATTTT.

This clonotype was counted ten times or more. J is TRBJ2-3 and V is TRBV28; TRBD2 might be the D (5 bases). V lost 5 bases to trimming and J lost 3 bases, with 15 bases between them. This CDR3 has 15 residues. Germline-derived CDR1 and CDR2 are MDHEN and SYDVKM. CDR3 sequence: CASSPPEGLTDTQYF. CDR3 sequence (DNA): TGTGCCAGCAGTCCCCCCGAGGGCCTAACAGATACGCAGTATTTT.

The chain employs TRBV11-1 and TRBJ2-2, with D unclear. CDR1 is SGHAT and CDR2 is FQDESV in the germline V gene (reference sequence). There are 15 residues in the CDR3. Deletions cut 5 bases from V and 4 bases from J, with 14 bases between. CDR3 DNA: TGTGCCAGCAGCCCGGACGGGCCGGTCACCGGGGAGCTGTTTTTT. It is translated as CASSPDGPVTGELFF.

The chain combines TRBV20-1 with TRBJ2-5, with 7 bases aligning to TRBD2. Germline trimming cut 0 bases from V and 6 bases from J; bases unmatched to any gene: 4. CDR1 is DFQATT and CDR2 is SNEGSKA in the germline V gene (reference sequence). The CDR3 is 13 amino acids. The CDR3 DNA follows: TGCAGTGCTAGAGATCGGGGGGAAAAGACCCAGTACTTC. It encodes CSARDRGEKTQYF.

V is TRBV9 and J is TRBJ2-7, with TRBD2 as a possible D gene (5 bases). Germline CDR1 reads SGDLS; CDR2 reads YYNGEE. Trimming took 0 bases from V and 3 from J, leaving 10 bases between them. The CDR3 covers 14 residues. CDR3 region: CASSVAGNNYEQYF. The CDR3 coding sequence is TGTGCCAGCAGCGTAGCGGGGAACAACTACGAGCAGTACTTC. Combining the CDR3 with reference TRBV9 and TRBJ2-7 gives the whole variable domain DSGVTQTPKHLITATGQRVTLRCSPRSGDLSVYWYQQSLDQGLQFLIQYYNGEERAKGNILERFSAQQFPDLHSELNLSSLELGDSALYFCASSVAGNNYEQYFGPGTRLTVT.

This clonotype was recorded a few times. The J gene is TRBJ2-3, the V gene TRBV27, with 8 positions matching TRBD2. From germline, CDR1 is MNHEY and CDR2 SMNVEV (reference sequence). The J segment lost 5 bases and the V segment lost 5 bases, leaving 6 bases of the junction unmatched. The CDR3 runs to 14 residues. CDR3 protein: CASSTSGRVDTQYF. The CDR3 nucleotides read TGTGCCAGCAGTACCAGCGGGAGAGTAGATACGCAGTATTTT.